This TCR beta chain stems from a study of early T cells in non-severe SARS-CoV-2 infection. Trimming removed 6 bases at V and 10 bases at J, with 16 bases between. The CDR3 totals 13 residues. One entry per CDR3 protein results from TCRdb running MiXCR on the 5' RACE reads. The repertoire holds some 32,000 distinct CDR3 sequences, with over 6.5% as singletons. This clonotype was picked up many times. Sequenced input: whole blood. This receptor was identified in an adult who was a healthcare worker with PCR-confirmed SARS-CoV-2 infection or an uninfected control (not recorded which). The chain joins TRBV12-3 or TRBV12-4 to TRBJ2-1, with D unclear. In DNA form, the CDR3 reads TGTGCCAGCAGCTGGAATCCAGTCGGGGAGCAGTTCTTC. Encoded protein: CASSWNPVGEQFF.